A single sample gave rise to the 27 T cell receptor beta chains below, sequenced in a study of blood T cell repertoires in COVID-19. Using immunoSEQ multiplex PCR, the repertoire was profiled, and TCRdb retains in-frame clones only, with some absent. The sample carries about 140,000 clones, approximately 86% recorded once. The sequencing input was peripheral blood. The receptors derive from a woman in her sixties or seventies with acute or convalescent COVID-19.

The chain uses TRBV3-1 (or the pseudogene TRBV3-2) and TRBJ2-7, with TRBD1 matching 8 bases. V shed 2 bases and J 3 bases; nucleotides not matched to a gene: 3. Germline CDR1 reads LGHDT; CDR2 reads YNNKEL (reference sequence). CDR3 length: 14 amino acids. Written as DNA, the CDR3 is TGTGCCAGCAGCCAACAGGGGGCGGGCTACGAGCAGTACTTC. Protein sequence: CASSQQGAGYEQYF.

V gene TRBV6-5 combines with J gene TRBJ1-2; 7 bases line up with TRBD1. The CDR3 extends over 15 amino acids. CDR1 MNHEY and CDR2 SVGAGI come from the germline V gene. The J segment lost 10 bases and the V segment lost 6 bases, leaving 17 bases of the junction unmatched. The CDR3, as DNA: TGTGCCAGCAGCCGTGGGACAGCCTCCTTCTTATCCTACACCTTC. Protein: CASSRGTASFLSYTF.

This clone was observed a few times. The chain couples TRBV6-2 or TRBV6-3 to TRBJ1-5, with no clear D. Germline loops: CDR1 MNHEY, CDR2 SVGEGT. There are 13 residues in the CDR3. The V gene lost 3 bases and the J gene lost 6 bases, with 9 bases spanning the gap. CDR3 sequence: CASSYPFGQPQHF. The DNA of the CDR3 is TGTGCCAGCAGTTATCCTTTCGGTCAGCCCCAGCATTTT.

The chain is built from TRBV30 and TRBJ2-7; D is unclear. V was pared by 2 bases and J by 0 bases, with 5 bases between. The CDR3 sequence is 12 residues long. Germline CDR1 reads GTSNPN; CDR2 reads SVGIG (reference sequence). The CDR3 region has the DNA TGTGCCTGGAGTCCCCGCTCCTACGAGCAGTACTTC. It specifies CAWSPRSYEQYF.

The chain combines TRBV3-1 (or the pseudogene TRBV3-2) with TRBJ2-1; the D gene is possibly TRBD2 (6 bases). The CDR3 sequence is 13 residues long. Germline V gene data show CDR1 as LGHDT and CDR2 as YNNKEL (reference sequence). V was pared by 1 base and J by 7 bases, with 8 bases between. CDR3 sequence: CASSQGGGNEQFF. In DNA, the CDR3 is TGTGCCAGCAGCCAAGGTGGGGGGAATGAGCAGTTCTTC.

This chain joins TRBV5-1 and TRBJ2-5; 7 nucleotides align to TRBD2. From germline, CDR1 is SGHRS and CDR2 YFSETQ. V shed 4 bases, J shed 3 bases, and the junction held 6 bases outside the gene matches. The CDR3 extends over 14 amino acids. CDR3 region: CASSAAGREETQYF. The CDR3 region has the DNA TGCGCCAGCAGCGCGGCAGGGAGGGAAGAGACCCAGTACTTC.

The J gene is TRBJ2-7, the V gene TRBV13; no firm D call. Germline CDR1 and CDR2: PRHDT and FYEKMQ (reference sequence). V was pared by 5 bases and J by 0 bases, with 8 bases between. The CDR3 runs 13 residues. The CDR3 coding sequence is TGTGCCAGCAGCCCCTCCAGCTCCTACGAGCAGTACTTC. Amino acids: CASSPSSSYEQYF.

The chain recombines TRBV9 with TRBJ1-4; D possibly corresponds to TRBD1 (5 bases). V was clipped by 3 bases and J by 7 bases, with 19 bases between them. The germline V gene encodes CDR1 SGDLS and CDR2 YYNGEE. The CDR3 extends over 16 amino acids. Written as DNA, the CDR3 is TGTGCCAGCAGCGCCAGGCAGGGCAGGGAGGGTGAAAAACTGTTTTTT. Amino acids: CASSARQGREGEKLFF.

Many counts were recorded for this clone. The chain is built from TRBV25-1 and TRBJ2-5; 9 positions agree with TRBD1. Trimming at V came to 4 bases and at J to 5 bases, leaving 14 bases not matched to a gene. Germline V gene lookup returns CDR1 MGHDK and CDR2 SYGVNS. This CDR3 has 17 residues. The CDR3 DNA reads TGTGCCAGCAGTGGACATCCGGGACAGGGTTCTTCGGAGACCCAGTACTTC. Encoded protein: CASSGHPGQGSSETQYF.

The J gene is TRBJ2-1, the V gene TRBV20-1; D gene uncertain. V was pared by 7 bases and J by 6 bases, with 10 bases between. Per germline, CDR1 DFQATT and CDR2 SNEGSKA (reference sequence). This CDR3 spans 11 amino acids. CDR3 coding DNA: TGCAGTGGCACACCGCTCAATGAGCAGTTCTTC. Translating gives CSGTPLNEQFF.

The CDR3 nucleotides read TGTGCCAGCAGCCAAGGAACAGCCGCCTATGGCTACACCTTC. It codes for CASSQGTAAYGYTF. V gene TRBV3-1 (or the pseudogene TRBV3-2) combines with J gene TRBJ1-2, with D unclear. V was shortened by 1 base and J by 4 bases, with 10 bases between the two germline ends. This CDR3 has 14 amino acids. Germline values: CDR1 LGHDT, CDR2 YNNKEL (reference sequence).

This clone was counted many times. This rearrangement joins TRBV9 to TRBJ1-3; tentative D call: TRBD1 (5 bases). The CDR3 totals 15 residues. Trimming cost V 0 bases and J 4 bases, with 11 bases left between them. CDR1 and CDR2 from the germline V gene are SGDLS and YYNGEE. CDR3 sequence: CASSVAAGSGNTIYF. CDR3 DNA: TGTGCCAGCAGCGTAGCAGCAGGGTCCGGAAACACCATATATTTT.

The J gene is TRBJ1-2, the V gene TRBV5-1; TRBD1 agrees at 12 bases. The J segment lost 7 bases and the V segment lost 3 bases, leaving 7 bases of the junction unmatched. The CDR3 is 15 residues long. CDR1 and CDR2 (germline): SGHRS, YFSETQ. This CDR3 reads CASSSGQGAGTGYTF. Written as DNA, the CDR3 is TGCGCCAGCAGCTCGGGACAGGGGGCGGGTACTGGCTACACCTTC.

The J gene is TRBJ1-6, the V gene TRBV6-6; TRBD1 is a possible D gene (6 bases). The V gene lost 5 bases and the J gene lost 0 bases, with 14 bases spanning the gap. Germline values: CDR1 MNHNY, CDR2 SVGAGI (reference sequence). The CDR3 contains 17 residues. The CDR3 bases are TGTGCCAGCAGTCCCGACAGGCAAAGCTCCTATAATTCACCCCTCCACTTT. Translation: CASSPDRQSSYNSPLHF.

This sequence joins TRBV6-5 and TRBJ1-2, with D possibly being TRBD1 (6 bases). The germline V gene encodes CDR1 MNHEY and CDR2 SVGAGI. V lost 5 bases and J lost 7, with 20 bases in between. This CDR3 has 15 residues. The CDR3 region is CASSPRGGPPAGYTF. The CDR3 coding sequence is TGTGCCAGCAGTCCAAGGGGGGGCCCTCCAGCTGGCTACACCTTC.

The chain employs TRBV12-3 or TRBV12-4 and TRBJ1-6, with D possibly TRBD1 on 6 matching bases. This CDR3 region has 13 residues. V lost 3 bases and J 6 bases, leaving 6 bases between the germline ends. The CDR3 region has the DNA TGTGCCAGCAGTTTCAGGGGTAATTCACCCCTCCACTTT. It encodes CASSFRGNSPLHF.

The CDR3 sequence: CASSPGQGRKTQYF. The DNA for the CDR3 is TGTGCCAGCTCACCGGGACAGGGGAGAAAGACCCAGTACTTC. V gene TRBV18 combines with J gene TRBJ2-5, with 10 bases matching TRBD1. This CDR3 contains 14 residues. Germline V CDR1 and CDR2: KGHSH, LQKENI. With V trimmed by 3 bases and J by 6 bases, 4 bases remained unmatched.

The chain has TRBV12-5 and TRBJ1-2; no firm D call. Germline V lookup: CDR1 LGHNT, CDR2 FRNRAP. Trimming cost V 1 base and J 4 bases, with 7 bases left between them. The CDR3 sequence is 13 residues long. The CDR3 nucleotides are TGTGCTAGTGGTTTGGCGGTGATCTATGGCTACACCTTC. It specifies CASGLAVIYGYTF.

The V and J genes are TRBV6-2 or TRBV6-3 and TRBJ2-1; tentative D call: TRBD2 (7 bases). The germline V gene has CDR1 MNHEY and CDR2 SVGEGT. The CDR3 length is 15 residues. V gave up 5 bases and J gave up 5 bases, with 16 bases separating them. The DNA for the CDR3 is TGTGCCAGCAGTAGGGACGGGGGGCGAAACAATGAGCAGTTCTTC. As protein: CASSRDGGRNNEQFF.

The rearrangement links TRBV30 to TRBJ2-7, with D possibly being TRBD1 (6 bases). The CDR3 is 15 residues long. Germline CDR1 reads GTSNPN; CDR2 reads SVGIG (reference sequence). V gave up 3 bases and J gave up 7 bases, with 22 bases separating them. CDR3 in amino acids: CAWSGTGFPSGEQYF. The CDR3 coding sequence is TGTGCCTGGAGCGGTACAGGGTTCCCTTCGGGGGAGCAGTACTTC.

This clone has just a few counts. The chain is built from TRBV3-1 (or the pseudogene TRBV3-2) and TRBJ2-6; D gene ambiguous. With 4 bases removed from V and 0 bases from J, the gap between germline ends came to 10 bases. Germline V gene data show CDR1 as LGHDT and CDR2 as YNNKEL (reference sequence). CDR3 size: 16 residues. Here the CDR3 reads CASSPLRASGANVLTF. CDR3 bases: TGTGCCAGCAGCCCCCTGCGAGCCTCTGGGGCCAACGTCCTGACTTTC.

The V gene is TRBV2, the J gene TRBJ2-4, with 8 bases matching TRBD1. Per germline, CDR1 SNHLY and CDR2 FYNNEI. The V and J ends lost 10 bases and 1 base, in that order; junction bases with no gene match: 24. This CDR3 has 20 amino acids. The CDR3 bases are TGTGCCACTTTAGGGATCTTGGGCCGAGGGCAGGGGGCCGCCAAAAACATTCAGTACTTC. It translates to CATLGILGRGQGAAKNIQYF.

The chain carries TRBV12-5 and TRBJ2-3; TRBD2 matches at 7 bases. The CDR3 runs 14 residues. CDR1 is LGHNT and CDR2 is FRNRAP in the germline V gene. Losses at the gene ends were 5 bases for V and 3 bases for J; bases not matched to a gene: 5. The CDR3 region has the DNA TGTGCTAGTGGTACCGGGACTACTACAGATACGCAGTATTTT. Translation gives CASGTGTTTDTQYF.

The CDR3 region has the DNA TGTGCCTGGACCCGGACTAGCGGGGGCTCTGAGCAGTTCTTC. Amino acid sequence: CAWTRTSGGSEQFF. This rearrangement joins TRBV30 to TRBJ2-1, with 13 bases matching TRBD2. Germline V CDR1 and CDR2: GTSNPN, SVGIG (reference sequence). The CDR3 has 14 amino acids. J was trimmed by 9 bases and V by 4 bases; bases with no gene match: 6.

This clone has a handful of counts. The chain recombines TRBV6-2 or TRBV6-3 with TRBJ2-5; D remains unclear. Trimming took off 4 bases at V and 5 bases at J, with 5 bases between the two ends. The CDR3 contains 11 residues. Looked up from germline, CDR1 is MNHEY and CDR2 is SVGEGT. DNA of the CDR3: TGTGCCAGCAGTTCCGGGGAGACCCAGTACTTC. This encodes CASSSGETQYF.

The V and J genes are TRBV6-5 and TRBJ2-2; 9 bases are a match to TRBD1. The germline V gene has CDR1 MNHEY and CDR2 SVGAGI. This CDR3 is 13 amino acids long. V shed 10 bases and J 5 bases; nucleotides not matched to a gene: 5. The CDR3 sequence is CAIKTGGTGELFF. In DNA form, the CDR3 reads TGTGCCATAAAGACAGGGGGAACCGGGGAGCTGTTTTTT.

The genes are TRBV5-6 and TRBJ1-2; D gene ambiguous. The germline gives CDR1 SGHDT, CDR2 YYEEEE. The CDR3 is 16 residues long. V gave up 3 bases and J gave up 5 bases, with 20 bases separating them. The CDR3 region has the DNA TGTGCCAGCAGCTACCGAGGGTATGGGTTCCAGTATGGCTACACCTTC. Translating gives CASSYRGYGFQYGYTF.